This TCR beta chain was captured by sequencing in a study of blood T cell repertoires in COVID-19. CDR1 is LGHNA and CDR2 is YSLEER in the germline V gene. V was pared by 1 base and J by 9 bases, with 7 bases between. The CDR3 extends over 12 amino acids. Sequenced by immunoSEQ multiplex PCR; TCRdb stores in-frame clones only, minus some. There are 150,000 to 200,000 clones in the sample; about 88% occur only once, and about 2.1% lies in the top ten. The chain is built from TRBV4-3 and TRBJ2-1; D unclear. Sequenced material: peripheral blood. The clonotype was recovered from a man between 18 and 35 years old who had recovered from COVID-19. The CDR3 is CASSQGRGEQFF. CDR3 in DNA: TGCGCCAGCAGCCAAGGTAGAGGTGAGCAGTTCTTC.